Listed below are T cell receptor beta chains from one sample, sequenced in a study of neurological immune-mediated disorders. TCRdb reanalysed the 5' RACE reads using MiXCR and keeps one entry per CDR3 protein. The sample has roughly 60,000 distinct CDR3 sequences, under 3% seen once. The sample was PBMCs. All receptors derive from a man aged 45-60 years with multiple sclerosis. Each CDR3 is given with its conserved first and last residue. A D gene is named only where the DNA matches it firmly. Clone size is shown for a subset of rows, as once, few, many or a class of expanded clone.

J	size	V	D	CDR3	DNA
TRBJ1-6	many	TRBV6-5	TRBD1	CASSFETGTNSPLHF	TGTGCCAGCAGTTTTGAGACAGGGACTAATTCACCCCTCCACTTT
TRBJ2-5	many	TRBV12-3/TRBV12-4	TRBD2	CASRQTSGRQETQYF	TGTGCCAGCAGACAGACTAGCGGGCGTCAAGAGACCCAGTACTTC
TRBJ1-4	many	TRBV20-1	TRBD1	CSAGDREKSTNEKLFF	TGCAGTGCTGGGGACAGGGAAAAGTCAACTAATGAAAAACTGTTTTTT
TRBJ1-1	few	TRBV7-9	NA	CASSLGPMATEAFF	TGTGCCAGCAGCTTGGGACCGATGGCGACTGAAGCTTTCTTT
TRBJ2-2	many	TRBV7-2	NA	CASSPVPGPGELFF	TGTGCCAGCAGCCCAGTCCCGGGACCCGGGGAGCTGTTTTTT
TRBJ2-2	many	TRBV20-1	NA	CSARDNRNTGELFF	TGCAGTGCTAGAGATAACAGAAACACCGGGGAGCTGTTTTTT
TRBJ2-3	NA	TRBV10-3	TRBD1	CAIKRQGDGADTQYF	TGTGCCATCAAAAGACAGGGTGATGGTGCAGATACGCAGTATTTT
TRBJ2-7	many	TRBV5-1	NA	CASSLPDTSYEQYF	TGCGCCAGCAGCCTCCCTGACACCTCCTACGAGCAGTACTTC
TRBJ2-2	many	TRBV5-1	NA	CASSPQTGGFGELFF	TGCGCCAGCAGCCCCCAGACAGGAGGGTTCGGGGAGCTGTTTTTT
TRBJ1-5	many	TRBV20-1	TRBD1	CSATQGALNQPQHF	TGCAGTGCAACCCAGGGGGCCTTAAATCAGCCCCAGCATTTT
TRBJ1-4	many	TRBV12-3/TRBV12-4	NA	CASSPNTGGVGEKLFF	TGTGCCAGCAGCCCAAACACAGGTGGAGTGGGTGAAAAACTGTTTTTT
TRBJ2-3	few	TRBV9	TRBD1	CASSAIQGADTQYF	TGTGCCAGCAGCGCAATACAGGGGGCAGATACGCAGTATTTT
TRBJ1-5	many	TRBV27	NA	CASSNTGTSNQPQHF	TGTGCCAGCAGTAACACCGGGACCTCGAATCAGCCCCAGCATTTT
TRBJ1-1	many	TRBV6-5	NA	CASSYSSRGVTEAFF	TGTGCCAGCAGTTACTCGAGTAGGGGGGTGACTGAAGCTTTCTTT
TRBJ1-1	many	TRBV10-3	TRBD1	CAISPTGDTEAFF	TGTGCCATCAGCCCGACAGGGGACACTGAAGCTTTCTTT
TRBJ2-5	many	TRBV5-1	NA	CASSLGARGRQETQYF	TGCGCCAGCAGCTTGGGGGCCCGGGGCCGGCAAGAGACCCAGTACTTC
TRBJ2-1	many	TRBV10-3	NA	CATSERLPYNEQFF	TGTGCCACCTCCGAGCGCCTGCCCTACAATGAGCAGTTCTTC
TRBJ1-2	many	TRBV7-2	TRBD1	CASSPRQGDGYTF	TGTGCCAGCAGCCCGCGACAGGGGGATGGCTACACCTTC
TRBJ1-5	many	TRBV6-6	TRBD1	CATSRQGFGQPQHF	TGTGCCACCTCAAGACAGGGATTTGGTCAGCCCCAGCATTTT
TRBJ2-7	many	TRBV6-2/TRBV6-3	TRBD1	CASSYRDRGSEQYF	TGTGCCAGCAGTTATCGGGACAGGGGGAGCGAGCAGTACTTC
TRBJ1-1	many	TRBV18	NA	CASSQTGMNTEAFF	TGTGCCAGCTCCCAGACAGGAATGAACACTGAAGCTTTCTTT
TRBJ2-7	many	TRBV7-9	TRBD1	CASSHPGQGTEQYF	TGTGCCAGCAGCCACCCGGGACAGGGAACCGAGCAGTACTTC
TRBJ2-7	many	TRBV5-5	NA	CASSYTGYEQYF	TGTGCCAGCAGTTACACAGGGTACGAGCAGTACTTC
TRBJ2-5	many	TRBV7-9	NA	CASSLESGVETQYF	TGTGCCAGCAGCTTAGAGTCAGGAGTGGAGACCCAGTACTTC
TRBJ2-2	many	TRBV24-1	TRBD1	CATSDTRQGNTGELFF	TGTGCCACCAGTGATACGAGACAGGGGAATACCGGGGAGCTGTTTTTT
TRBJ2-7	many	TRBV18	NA	CASSPPWASSEQYF	TGTGCCAGCTCACCACCTTGGGCCTCTTCCGAGCAGTACTTC
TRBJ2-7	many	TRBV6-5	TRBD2	CASSYWGTSSYEQYF	TGTGCCAGCAGTTACTGGGGGACTAGTTCCTACGAGCAGTACTTC
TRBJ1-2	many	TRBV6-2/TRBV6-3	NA	CASIQGGAGGYTF	TGTGCCAGCATTCAAGGCGGGGCTGGAGGCTACACCTTC
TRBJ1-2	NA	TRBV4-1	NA	CASSQEGTLGSDYTF	TGCGCCAGCAGCCAAGAAGGCACGCTGGGCTCTGACTACACCTTC
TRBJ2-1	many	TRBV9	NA	CASSGGGGSYNEQFF	TGTGCCAGCAGCGGGGGTGGCGGGTCCTACAATGAGCAGTTCTTC
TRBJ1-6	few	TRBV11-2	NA	CASSDPQGRSRNSPLHF	TGTGCCAGCAGCGACCCGCAGGGCAGATCGCGTAATTCACCCCTCCACTTT
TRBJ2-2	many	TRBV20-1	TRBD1	CSAKQGAGGTGELFF	TGCAGTGCCAAACAGGGGGCGGGCGGGACCGGGGAGCTGTTTTTT
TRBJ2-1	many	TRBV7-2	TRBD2	CASRNLLAGGKEQFF	TGTGCCAGCAGGAACTTGCTAGCGGGGGGGAAGGAGCAGTTCTTC
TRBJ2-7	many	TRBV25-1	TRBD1	CASGRTGFYEQYF	TGTGCCAGCGGGCGGACAGGATTTTACGAGCAGTACTTC
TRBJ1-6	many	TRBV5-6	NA	CASSSRPNSPLHF	TGTGCCAGCAGCTCCAGACCCAATTCACCCCTCCACTTT
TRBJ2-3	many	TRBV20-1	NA	CSAGGRGTDTQYF	TGCAGTGCAGGGGGGCGGGGGACAGATACGCAGTATTTT
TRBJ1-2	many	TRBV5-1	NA	CASSGRTTGDYTF	TGCGCCAGCAGCGGGCGGACCACAGGAGACTACACCTTC
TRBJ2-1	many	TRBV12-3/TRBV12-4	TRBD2	CASSLQGLATNEQFF	TGTGCCAGCAGTTTACAGGGACTAGCAACTAATGAGCAGTTCTTC
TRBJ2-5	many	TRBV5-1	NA	CASSPHAETQYF	TGCGCCAGCAGCCCCCACGCAGAGACCCAGTACTTC
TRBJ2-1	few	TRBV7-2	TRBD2	CASSLAGGFFNEQFF	TGTGCCAGCAGCTTAGCGGGGGGGTTTTTCAATGAGCAGTTCTTC
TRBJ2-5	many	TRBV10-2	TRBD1	CASSETGGYQETQYF	TGCGCCAGCAGTGAGACAGGGGGATACCAAGAGACCCAGTACTTC
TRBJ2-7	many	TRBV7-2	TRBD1	CASSLQAGGAYEQYF	TGTGCCAGCAGCTTACAAGCAGGGGGTGCCTACGAGCAGTACTTC
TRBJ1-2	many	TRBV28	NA	CASSRDYGYTF	TGTGCCAGCAGTCGGGACTATGGCTACACCTTC
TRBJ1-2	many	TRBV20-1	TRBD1	CSATSGQGFTF	TGCAGTGCTACCTCGGGACAGGGGTTCACCTTC
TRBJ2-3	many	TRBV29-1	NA	CSVEQGPDTQYF	TGCAGCGTTGAACAGGGACCAGATACGCAGTATTTT
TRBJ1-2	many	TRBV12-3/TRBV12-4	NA	CASTLGREGGYTF	TGTGCCAGCACTTTGGGACGGGAGGGTGGCTACACCTTC
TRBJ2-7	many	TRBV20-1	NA	CSASDSVVQYF	TGCAGTGCTTCTGACAGCGTTGTGCAGTACTTC
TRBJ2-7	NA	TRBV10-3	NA	CAISETWRSSYEQYF	TGTGCCATCAGTGAGACGTGGAGGTCTTCCTACGAGCAGTACTTC
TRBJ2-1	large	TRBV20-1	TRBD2	CSARDTSGGSSSYNEQFF	TGCAGTGCTAGAGATACTAGCGGGGGGTCGAGCTCCTACAATGAGCAGTTCTTC
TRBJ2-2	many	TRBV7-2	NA	CASSPGAELFF	TGTGCCAGCAGCCCCGGCGCCGAGCTGTTTTTT